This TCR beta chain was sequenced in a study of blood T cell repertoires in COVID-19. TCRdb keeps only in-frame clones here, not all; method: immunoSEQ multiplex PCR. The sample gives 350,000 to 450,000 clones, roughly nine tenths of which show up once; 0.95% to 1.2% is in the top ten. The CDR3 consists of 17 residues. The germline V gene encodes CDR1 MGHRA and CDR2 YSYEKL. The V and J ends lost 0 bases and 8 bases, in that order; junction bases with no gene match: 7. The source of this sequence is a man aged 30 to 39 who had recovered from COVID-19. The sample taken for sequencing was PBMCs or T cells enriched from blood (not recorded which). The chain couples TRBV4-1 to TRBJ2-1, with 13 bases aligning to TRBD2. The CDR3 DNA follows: TGCGCCAGCAGCCAAGAAACCGGGACTAGCGGGAAATATGAGCAGTTCTTC. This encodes CASSQETGTSGKYEQFF.